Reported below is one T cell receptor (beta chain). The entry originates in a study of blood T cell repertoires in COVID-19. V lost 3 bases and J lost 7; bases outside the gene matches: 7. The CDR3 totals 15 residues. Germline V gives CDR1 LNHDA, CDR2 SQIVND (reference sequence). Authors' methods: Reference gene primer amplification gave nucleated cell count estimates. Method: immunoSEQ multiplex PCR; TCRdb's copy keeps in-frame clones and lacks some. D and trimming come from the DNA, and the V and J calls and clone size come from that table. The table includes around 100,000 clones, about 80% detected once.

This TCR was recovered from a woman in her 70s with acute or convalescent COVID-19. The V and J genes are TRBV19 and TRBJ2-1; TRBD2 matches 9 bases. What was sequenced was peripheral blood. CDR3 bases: TGTGCCAGTAGTATCGTAGCGGGGGACAGAAATGAGCAGTTCTTC. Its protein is CASSIVAGDRNEQFF.